A selection of T cell receptor beta chains follows, all from one sample in a study of patients and donors after allogeneic stem cell transplantation. TCRdb fed the RT-PCR reads into MiXCR, producing one record per CDR3 protein. The sample comprises roughly 200,000 distinct CDR3 sequences, approximately 41% of which are singletons, and 25% to 35% rests with the top ten. Sequencing was performed on blood, either unsorted or a sorted T cell fraction (not recorded which). The origin of the receptors is a human donor who was either an allogeneic HSCT recipient or a stem cell or donor lymphocyte infusion donor (not recorded which). It is not recorded whose cells these are; they may come from a transplant donor. Each CDR3 is given with its conserved first and last residue. Rows give clone size only sometimes, using once, few, many, or a class for an expanded clone.

abundance | len | j_gene | v_gene | CDR3aa
few | 13 | TRBJ1-1 | TRBV27 | CASSLGTSTEAFF
. | 17 | TRBJ1-5 | TRBV6-1 | CASSDWVGTKINQPQHF
. | 14 | TRBJ2-5 | TRBV6-5 | CASTPGTGGETQYF
. | 15 | TRBJ2-1 | TRBV25-1 | CASSGTSGFYNEQFF
once | 17 | TRBJ1-1 | TRBV9 | CVSSVGTGNTLNTEAFF
few | 16 | TRBJ1-5 | TRBV4-3 | CASSQDFGGAYQPQHF
few | 15 | TRBJ1-6 | TRBV12-3/TRBV12-4 | CASSALDRNYSPLHF
. | 15 | TRBJ1-1 | TRBV15 | CATSWPSRRNTEAFF
few | 15 | TRBJ1-4 | TRBV18 | CASPPDEVDGEKLFF
few | 17 | TRBJ1-1 | TRBV5-5 | CASSLFSGGYGRTEAFF
few | 14 | TRBJ1-6 | TRBV12-3/TRBV12-4 | CASSLRRWDSPLHF
few | 15 | TRBJ2-7 | TRBV28 | CASSPLTGKAYEQYF
. | 14 | TRBJ1-1 | TRBV6-5 | CASSYRGRNTEAFF
many | 15 | TRBJ2-2 | TRBV12-3/TRBV12-4 | CASSPSGRLAGELFF
few | 14 | TRBJ2-1 | TRBV12-3/TRBV12-4 | CASSLVGARNKQFF
. | 16 | TRBJ1-4 | TRBV4-3 | CASSQDLGGGNEKLFF
. | 15 | TRBJ2-2 | TRBV15 | CATSIQRKNTGELFF
. | 16 | TRBJ2-3 | TRBV3-1 | CASSYGRGYATDTQYF
. | 11 | TRBJ1-2 | TRBV18 | CASSPGDGYTF
. | 15 | TRBJ2-1 | TRBV27 | CASSLLDRGLNEQFF
. | 14 | TRBJ1-1 | TRBV19 | CASRGRIMNTEAFF
. | 12 | TRBJ2-5 | TRBV7-9 | CASSSQSGTQYF
few | 17 | TRBJ1-6 | TRBV28 | CASSFPLESSYNSPLHF
. | 15 | TRBJ2-1 | TRBV20-1 | CSARDRVGTYNEQFF
. | 12 | TRBJ1-1 | TRBV20-1 | CSARAGLTEAFF
. | 14 | TRBJ1-1 | TRBV7-9 | CASSPSVGLTEAFF
few | 16 | TRBJ2-2 | TRBV4-3 | CASSQDTRAGSGELFF
. | 14 | TRBJ2-5 | TRBV12-3/TRBV12-4 | CASSLGGTQETQYF
. | 15 | TRBJ1-5 | TRBV27 | CASSEGIYSNQPQHF
. | 15 | TRBJ2-1 | TRBV12-3/TRBV12-4 | CASSSSGISYNEQFF
. | 17 | TRBJ2-1 | TRBV3-1 | CASSQDRRLAAYNEQFF
. | 14 | TRBJ1-4 | TRBV6-5 | CASSTGGILEKLFF
few | 20 | TRBJ2-1 | TRBV4-3 | CASSQDSESGAQSSYNEQFF
. | 14 | TRBJ1-2 | TRBV7-6 | CASSSLDRVEGYTF
. | 16 | TRBJ1-1 | TRBV6-5 | CASSYLARASDTEAFF
. | 18 | TRBJ2-1 | TRBV4-3 | CASSQAPFWLTTYNEQFF
. | 17 | TRBJ1-1 | TRBV27 | CASSNTLRGPWGTEAFF
. | 16 | TRBJ1-2 | TRBV6-2/TRBV6-3 | CASSRPGTGLPHGYTF
. | 15 | TRBJ2-2 | TRBV5-1 | CASSLATANTGELFF
few | 16 | TRBJ2-1 | TRBV5-1 | CASSLLRGGSYNEQFF
. | 14 | TRBJ2-7 | TRBV9 | CASSVGGPSYEQYF
. | 17 | TRBJ2-3 | TRBV5-1 | CASSFGGRASSTDTQYF
few | 15 | TRBJ1-5 | TRBV6-6 | CASSQRQGGNQPQHF
. | 15 | TRBJ1-1 | TRBV15 | CATSRDSAGTAEAFF
. | 14 | TRBJ2-1 | TRBV18 | CASFRDRGFGEQFF
. | 15 | TRBJ1-2 | TRBV4-3 | CASSQVDRETYGYTF
. | 15 | TRBJ2-7 | TRBV9 | CASSPVAGGSYEQYF
. | 16 | TRBJ2-3 | TRBV20-1 | CSATPPAGLNTDTQYF
. | 14 | TRBJ1-5 | TRBV12-3/TRBV12-4 | CASSGQWSNQPQHF
few | 15 | TRBJ2-3 | TRBV4-3 | CASSHTSGSTDTQYF
. | 15 | TRBJ1-1 | TRBV28 | CASSPRGQEPTEAFF
few | 15 | TRBJ1-1 | TRBV7-8 | CASSWRGHEGTEAFF